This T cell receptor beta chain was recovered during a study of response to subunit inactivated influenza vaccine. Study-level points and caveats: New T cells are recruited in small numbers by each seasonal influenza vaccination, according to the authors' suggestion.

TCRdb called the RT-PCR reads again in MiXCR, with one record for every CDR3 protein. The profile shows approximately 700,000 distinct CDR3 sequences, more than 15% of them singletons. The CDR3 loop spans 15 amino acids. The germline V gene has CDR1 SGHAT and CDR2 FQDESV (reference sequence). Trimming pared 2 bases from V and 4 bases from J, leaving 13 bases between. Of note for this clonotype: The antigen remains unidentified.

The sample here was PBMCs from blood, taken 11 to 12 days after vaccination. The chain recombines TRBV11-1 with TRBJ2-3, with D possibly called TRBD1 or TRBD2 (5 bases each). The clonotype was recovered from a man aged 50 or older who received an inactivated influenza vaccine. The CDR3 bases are TGTGCCAGCAGCTTATTAGCAGGGACCGCAGATACGCAGTATTTT. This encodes CASSLLAGTADTQYF.